This TCR beta chain originates from a study of human thymus T cells. Overall study findings and caveats: Thymic and blood repertoires appeared to carry a bias in their V and J gene usage. Overlap was high between thymic repertoires from unrelated individuals, as reported in related research.

Germline loops: CDR1 GTSNPN, CDR2 SVGIG (reference sequence). The CDR3 has 17 amino acids. J lost 5 bases, V lost 0 bases, and 12 bases had no gene match. A remark on this clone: Its cognate antigen is unknown.

Thymus pieces cut out during corrective heart surgery were the tissue that was used. Congenital heart defects were the reason for the corrective surgery that the donors, healthy Finnish infants, were having. Here immunoSEQ multiplex PCR was the method, and the copy in TCRdb shows in-frame clones only, minus some. The repertoire consists of some 72,000 clones, with 90% to 98% occurring once and the leading ten covering under 0.035%. This sequence joins TRBV30 and TRBJ2-3, with 9 bases aligning to TRBD1. The sequenced sample consisted of thymus tissue. The receptor was isolated from a boy younger than two with a congenital heart defect but otherwise immunologically healthy. Written as DNA, the CDR3 is TGTGCCTGGAGTGTAGAAGTCCGGGACAGGGCAAGAGATACGCAGTATTTT. Its translation is CAWSVEVRDRARDTQYF. Complete variable domain (other parts from reference TRBV30 and TRBJ2-3): SQTIHQWPATLVQPVGSPLSLECTVEGTSNPNLYWYRQAAGRGLQLLFYSVGIGQISSEVPQNLSASRPQDRQFILSSKKLLLSDSGFYLCAWSVEVRDRARDTQYFGPGTRLTVL.